The sequence of this T cell receptor beta chain was determined in a study of blood T cell repertoires in COVID-19. Study in general: Sources were T cells, B-cell-depleted T cells, or PBMCs; the material itself was cDNA or gDNA.

Profiled with immunoSEQ multiplex PCR; TCRdb holds only in-frame clones, not every one. The sample records over 200,000 clones, about 85% being singletons. Germline loops: CDR1 PRHDT, CDR2 FYEKMQ (reference sequence). This CDR3 is built from 16 residues. V was clipped by 5 bases and J by 1 base; unmatched bases: 2. Source material: peripheral blood. J is TRBJ2-1 and V is TRBV13; 13 bases agree with TRBD2. This receptor was identified in a young woman who had recovered from COVID-19. The CDR3 sequence is CASSTGLAGSYNEQFF. In DNA, the CDR3 is TGTGCCAGCAGCACGGGACTAGCGGGGTCCTACAATGAGCAGTTCTTC. Using reference TRBV13 and TRBJ2-1 for the parts outside the CDR3, the full variable domain is AAGVIQSPRHLIKEKRETATLKCYPIPRHDTVYWYQQGPGQDPQFLISFYEKMQSDKGSIPDRFSAQQFSDYHSELNMSSLELGDSALYFCASSTGLAGSYNEQFFGPGTRLTVL.